This T cell receptor beta chain originates from a study of T cells expressing NK-cell markers (TCRdb year 2020). With respect to the entire study: Three sorted T-cell subsets (CD3+CD56+NKG2C+, CD3+CD56+NKG2C- and CD3+CD56-NKG2C+) from 8 or 9 donors had their TCR beta-chain repertoires profiled. Among the eight sequenced donors, only one was HCMV-seronegative, while the other seven were HCMV-seropositive. The eight sequenced donors were randomly selected healthy volunteers, three men and five women. Libraries were sequenced as 2 x 150 bp reads on Illumina HiSeq 2000/2500, MiSeq or NextSeq. Study-wide findings and limitations: In a handful of donors, the dominant CD3+CD56+NKG2C+ clonotypes were among the top 10 CD8+ clonotypes and accounted for about 1.0-8% of CD8+ T cells. Those dominant clonotypes were again the most abundant among CD3+CD56-NKG2C+ cells in a handful of donors, at about 25-65%. It remained unclear whether the expanded NKG2C-expressing T cell clones were specific for HCMV antigens.

A commercial ELISA kit detecting HCMV-specific IgG in serum was used to determine HCMV serostatus. Ficoll density gradient centrifugation was used to isolate peripheral blood mononuclear cells from blood. This sample was sequenced with an Illumina HiSeq 2000. TCR beta cDNA libraries were prepared using 5'RACE template switching, which introduced a universal primer site and unique molecular identifiers. Priming for cDNA synthesis came from the TCR beta constant segment, and two successive PCR amplification steps followed. The study's own analysis went as follows. MIGEC was used to demultiplex reads and group reads by UMI, and MiTCR was used to assemble and quantify clonotypes. Only TCR cDNA sequences supported by at least two reads were kept to exclude erroneous sequences. Downstream repertoire analysis used the tcR package, and clonotypes were matched across fractions by CDR3 nucleotide sequence plus V segment. VDJmatch was used to annotate antigen specificity against VDJdb, with one amino acid substitution allowed in CDR3. Each entry corresponds to one CDR3 protein sequence from reads that TCRdb reprocessed, and DNA is not given. TCRdb, rather than the study authors, made the V and J calls. This sample's records show a few hundred thousand distinct CDR3 sequences. The ten largest clones capture under 1.5% of the sample.

The CDR3 starts with the cysteine, ends with the phenylalanine, and has 18 residues. No DNA is recorded. Points on this clonotype: Its binding antigen is unknown.

The chain joins TRBV12-3 or TRBV12-4 to TRBJ2-5; TCRdb names TRBD2, which stays unverified in the absence of DNA. The source is a woman in her forties or fifties in good health. Donor details come from another sample of the same person, matched by shared clones. Material for sequencing was blood T cells: a sorted CD56 or NKG2C T cell subset, CD4+ or CD8+ T cells, or bulk PBMC T cells (not recorded which). The CDR3 region reads CASSLKGRGLVYQETQYF.